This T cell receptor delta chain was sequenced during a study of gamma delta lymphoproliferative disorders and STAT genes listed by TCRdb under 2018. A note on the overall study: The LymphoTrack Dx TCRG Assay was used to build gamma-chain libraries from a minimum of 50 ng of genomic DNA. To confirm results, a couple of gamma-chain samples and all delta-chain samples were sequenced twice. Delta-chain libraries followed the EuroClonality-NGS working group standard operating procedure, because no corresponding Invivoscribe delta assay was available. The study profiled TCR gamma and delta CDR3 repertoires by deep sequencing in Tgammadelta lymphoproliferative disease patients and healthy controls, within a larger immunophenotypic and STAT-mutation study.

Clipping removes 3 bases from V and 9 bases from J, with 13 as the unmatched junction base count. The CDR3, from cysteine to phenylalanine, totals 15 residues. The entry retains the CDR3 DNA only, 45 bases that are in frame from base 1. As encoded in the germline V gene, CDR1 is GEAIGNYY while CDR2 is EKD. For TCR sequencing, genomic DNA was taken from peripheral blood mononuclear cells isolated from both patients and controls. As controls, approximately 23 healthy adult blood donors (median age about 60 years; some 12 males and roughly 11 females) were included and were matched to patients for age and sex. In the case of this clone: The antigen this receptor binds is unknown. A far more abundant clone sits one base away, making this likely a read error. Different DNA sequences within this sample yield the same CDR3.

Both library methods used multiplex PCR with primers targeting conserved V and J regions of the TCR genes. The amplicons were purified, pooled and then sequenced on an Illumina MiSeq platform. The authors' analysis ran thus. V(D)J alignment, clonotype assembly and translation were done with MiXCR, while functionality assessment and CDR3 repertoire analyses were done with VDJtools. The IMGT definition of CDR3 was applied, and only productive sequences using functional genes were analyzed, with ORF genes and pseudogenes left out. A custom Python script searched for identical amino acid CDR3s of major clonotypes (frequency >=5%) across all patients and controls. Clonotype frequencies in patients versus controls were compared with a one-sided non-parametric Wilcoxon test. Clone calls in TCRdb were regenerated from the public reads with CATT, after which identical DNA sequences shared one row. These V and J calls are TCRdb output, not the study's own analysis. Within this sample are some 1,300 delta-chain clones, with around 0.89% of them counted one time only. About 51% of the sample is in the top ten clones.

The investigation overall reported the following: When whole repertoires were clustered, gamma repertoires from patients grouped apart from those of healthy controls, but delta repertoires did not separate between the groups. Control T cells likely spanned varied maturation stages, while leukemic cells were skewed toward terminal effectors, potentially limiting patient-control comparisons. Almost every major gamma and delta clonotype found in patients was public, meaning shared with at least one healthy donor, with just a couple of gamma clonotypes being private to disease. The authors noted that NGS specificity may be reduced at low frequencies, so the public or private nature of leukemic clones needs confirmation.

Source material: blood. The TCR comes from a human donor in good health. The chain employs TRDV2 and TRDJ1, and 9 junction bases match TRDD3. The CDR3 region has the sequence CACDPLGDGDAELIF. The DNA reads TGTGCCTGTGACCCACTGGGGGACGGGGATGCGGAACTCATCTTT.